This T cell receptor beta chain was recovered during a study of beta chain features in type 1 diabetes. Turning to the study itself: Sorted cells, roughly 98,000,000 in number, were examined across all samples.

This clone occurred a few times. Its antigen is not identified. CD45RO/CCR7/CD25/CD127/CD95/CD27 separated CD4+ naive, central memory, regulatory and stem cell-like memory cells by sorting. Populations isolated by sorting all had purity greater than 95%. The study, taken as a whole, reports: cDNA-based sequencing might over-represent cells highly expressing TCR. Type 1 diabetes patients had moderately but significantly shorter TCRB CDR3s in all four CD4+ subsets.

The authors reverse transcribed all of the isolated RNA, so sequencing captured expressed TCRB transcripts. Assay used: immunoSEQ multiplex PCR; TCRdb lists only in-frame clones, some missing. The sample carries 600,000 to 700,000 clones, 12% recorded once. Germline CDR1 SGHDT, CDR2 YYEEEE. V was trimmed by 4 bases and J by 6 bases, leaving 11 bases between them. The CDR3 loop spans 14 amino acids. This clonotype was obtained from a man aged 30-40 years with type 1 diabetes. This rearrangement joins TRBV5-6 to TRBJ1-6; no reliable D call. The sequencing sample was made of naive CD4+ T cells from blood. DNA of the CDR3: TGTGCCAGCAGCCGCGGTAGACCTAATTCACCCCTCCACTTT. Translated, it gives CASSRGRPNSPLHF.